This note documents a single TCR beta chain sequence. What this receptor recognizes is not known. Base qualities were left out, and no much larger clone turns up one base away. Genomic DNA was extracted from sorted cells with the Quick-DNA Microprep Kit. Amplification of TCRbeta DNA was done with the immunoSEQ hsTCRbeta kit, following the protocol from the manufacturer. An Illumina MiSeq instrument was used to sequence the TCRbeta libraries. The paper's processing steps were these. After out-of-frame sequences were removed, 2,204,828 distinct TCRbeta sequences remained, averaging about 61,000 per individual. Each individual was scored by the count of around 160 previously reported CMV-associated TCRbeta sequences and the total productive distinct TCRbeta count. A beta-binomial model was reimplemented in Python, and scikit-learn random forests with default parameters were trained on US cohort data. Classifier performance on the Belgian cohort was reported as the median AUC with percentile confidence intervals calculated over 10,000 bootstrap iterations. Sourced from immuneACCESS, this table was stored by TCRdb with only in-frame sequences that have V and J called. A share of the clones is absent; for the studies checked, an unresolved V gene accounts for under half, and the remainder has no known explanation. Clone size and V and J calls were adopted from that table, with D and trimming inferred from the DNA. A total of over 60,000 clones appear in this sample, 75% to 90% of them only once. The ten largest clonotypes hold roughly 0.95% of the sample.

The entry originates in a study of memory CD4+ T cells and cytomegalovirus serostatus (dated by TCRdb to between 2018 and 2021). A note on the overall study: A total of roughly 35 healthy Belgian adults, of whom 9 were CMV seropositive and about 24 were CMV seronegative, were included in the cohort. To replicate a published TCR-based CMV serostatus classifier, the researchers sequenced the CD4+ memory TCRbeta repertoires of a Belgian cohort whose cytomegalovirus serostatus was known. The full study reports these points: Among the 160 or so previously reported CMV-associated TCRbeta sequences, about 71 showed up in the CD4+ memory repertoires, with each one found in between one and five individuals. A median bootstrapped AUC of around 0.95 with a 95% CI of 0.76-1.00 was achieved on the Belgian cohort by the original-framework classifier. Results were interpreted as suggesting that the CMV-associated TCR signature is largely present in the CD4+ memory repertoire. For CMV serostatus prediction, a median bootstrapped AUC of approximately 0.95 was reached with the original framework, and a median bootstrapped AUC of around 0.89 was reached with a US-trained random forest. Only CD4+CD45RO+ memory cells were sequenced, in contrast to the original study, in which naive and memory CD4+ and CD8+ populations were covered.

The junction carries 14 bases between V and J, which are trimmed by 0 bases and 8 bases respectively. The CDR3 spans 14 residues, from the cysteine through the phenylalanine. The DNA shown is the 42-base CDR3, in frame from base 1. CDR1 and CDR2, looked up from the germline V gene, are SGHRS and YFSETQ. Single viable CD3+CD4+CD8-CD45RO+ cells were sorted as memory CD4+ T cells on a FACSAria II. CMV serostatus was assessed using a Roche Elecsys assay, by which serum IgG against CMV pp150, pp28, p38 and p52 was detected. After the samples were thawed, total CD4+ T cells were enriched through positive selection using CD4 magnetic microbeads. The samples came from a separate study whose specific focus was interrogating the CD4+ T cell memory repertoire. Peripheral blood mononuclear cells were isolated and cryopreserved following standard operating procedures; serum was stored at -80 °C. Staining used CD3-PerCP (BW264/56), CD4-APC (RPA-T4), CD45RO-PE (UCHT1) and CD8-Pacific Orange (3B5) antibodies, with Sytox blue excluding non-viable cells.

The chain was built from TRBV5-1 and TRBJ1-1; a weak D assignment points to TRBD1 (5 bases agree). What was sequenced was memory CD4+ T cells from blood. The receptor was isolated from an adult in good health and CMV-seronegative. The DNA reads TGCGCCAGCAGCTTGGGTTGGTTGACAGCCGAAGCTTTCTTT. Translation gives CASSLGWLTAEAFF.